This is a list of T cell receptor beta chains from one sample in a study of OX40 agonist ivuxolimab in advanced cancers. The repertoire was sequenced with immunoSEQ multiplex PCR; TCRdb's copy has only in-frame clones and lacks some. The sample contains some 16,000 clones, over 70% of which appear only once. The sample was CD4+ or CD8+ T cells sorted from blood, taken in a trial of the OX40 agonist ivuxolimab. The receptors originated from an adult with an advanced solid tumor such as melanoma, head and neck, liver or kidney cancer. Both conserved end residues are part of each CDR3. The D gene is left open where the match is weak. The listing skips clone size in some rows; elsewhere it reads once, few, many or a size class.

v_gene	j_gene	abundance	d_gene	CDR3aa	CDR3nt
TRBV7-8	TRBJ2-3	once	.	CASSLARRRDDTQYF	TGTGCCAGCAGCTTAGCCCGGAGGAGGGACGATACGCAGTATTTT
TRBV11-2	TRBJ2-1	.	.	CASSLRGWGFSYNEQFF	TGTGCCAGCAGCTTACGGGGTTGGGGGTTCTCCTACAATGAGCAGTTCTTC
TRBV6-5	TRBJ1-1	.	.	CASSYSAQEMNTEAFF	TGTGCCAGCAGTTACTCGGCCCAGGAGATGAACACTGAAGCTTTCTTT
TRBV11-2	TRBJ2-7	.	.	CASSAGPNYEQYF	TGTGCCAGCAGCGCGGGACCAAACTACGAGCAGTACTTC
TRBV4-2	TRBJ1-1	.	.	CASSFVGNTEAFF	TGTGCCAGCAGCTTCGTGGGGAACACTGAAGCTTTCTTT
TRBV6-1	TRBJ1-6	medium-sized	.	CASSVDSPLHF	TGTGCCAGCAGTGTGGATTCACCCCTCCACTTT
TRBV19	TRBJ1-2	.	.	CASTEAQYGYTF	TGTGCCAGTACCGAGGCCCAGTATGGCTACACCTTC
TRBV5-5	TRBJ1-1	.	.	CASSLALRVWRAFF	TGTGCCAGCAGCTTGGCTCTCCGGGTCTGGCGAGCTTTCTTT
TRBV13	TRBJ2-1	.	TRBD2	CASSPSSGGSYNEQFF	TGTGCCAGCAGCCCCTCTAGCGGGGGATCCTACAATGAGCAGTTCTTC
TRBV4-3	TRBJ2-5	.	.	CASSQVERGGPETQYF	TGCGCCAGCAGCCAAGTTGAGAGGGGGGGCCCGGAGACCCAGTACTTC
TRBV2	TRBJ1-2	few	.	CASSWQDENYGYTF	TGTGCCAGCAGTTGGCAGGACGAAAACTATGGCTACACCTTC
TRBV7-3	TRBJ1-1	.	TRBD1	CASSPGQGAQNTEAFF	TGTGCCAGCAGCCCGGGACAGGGGGCTCAGAACACTGAAGCTTTCTTT
TRBV7-6	TRBJ1-1	.	.	CASSPWDGLNTEAFF	TGTGCCAGCAGCCCCTGGGACGGCCTGAACACTGAAGCTTTCTTT
TRBV19	TRBJ2-7	.	TRBD2	CASSGGGSYEQYF	TGTGCCAGTAGCGGCGGGGGCTCCTACGAGCAGTACTTC
TRBV18	TRBJ1-4	.	TRBD1	CASSPGQGEKLFF	TGTGCCAGCTCACCGGGACAGGGTGAAAAACTGTTTTTT
TRBV6-1	TRBJ2-6	.	.	CASSDRSSGANVLTF	TGTGCCAGCAGTGACAGAAGCTCTGGGGCCAACGTCCTGACTTTC
TRBV9	TRBJ2-3	.	TRBD1	CASSETGGSTDTQYF	TGTGCCAGCAGCGAGACAGGGGGGAGCACAGATACGCAGTATTTT
TRBV7-9	TRBJ2-1	.	.	CASSLALEQFF	TGTGCCAGCAGCTTAGCACTTGAGCAGTTCTTC
TRBV5-1	TRBJ2-7	.	.	CASSHQAEQYF	TGCGCCAGCAGCCACCAGGCCGAGCAGTACTTC
TRBV5-1	TRBJ2-1	.	TRBD1	CASSWTGANEQFF	TGCGCCAGCAGTTGGACAGGGGCGAATGAGCAGTTCTTC
TRBV11-2	TRBJ1-1	.	.	CASSLGVEAFF	TGTGCCAGCAGCTTAGGGGTGGAAGCTTTCTTT
TRBV5-1	TRBJ1-2	.	.	CASRPGTDYGYTF	TGCGCCAGCAGGCCGGGAACGGACTATGGCTACACCTTC
TRBV7-8	TRBJ2-7	few	.	CASNLGPPTYEQYF	TGTGCCAGCAACTTAGGCCCACCGACCTACGAGCAGTACTTC
TRBV11-3	TRBJ1-3	.	.	CASSLETGNTIYF	TGTGCCAGCAGTCTAGAAACTGGAAACACCATATATTTT
TRBV5-4	TRBJ1-2	.	.	CASSLYPNYGYTF	TGTGCCAGCAGCTTGTATCCTAACTATGGCTACACCTTC
TRBV6-5	TRBJ1-3	.	.	CASAVFTGNTIYF	TGTGCCAGCGCCGTCTTTACTGGAAACACCATATATTTT